This T cell receptor (beta chain) is from a study of breast tumors, draining lymph nodes, adjacent tissues. Axillary draining lymph nodes of breast cancer patients supplied the node samples. Germline V gene lookup returns CDR1 WSHSY and CDR2 SAAADI. This CDR3 has 14 residues. The V gene end was trimmed by 6 bases and the J gene end by 10 bases; junction bases not matched to a gene: 9. Whole-study findings and limits: That most tumor T cells come from lymph nodes remained unproven. Compared with lymph nodes, tumors were less diverse; compared with nontumor tissue, more.

TCRdb redid the calling of the multiplex PCR reads with MiXCR, one entry per CDR3 protein. This table holds fewer than 300,000 distinct CDR3 sequences, about 30% found once. The sample holds many counts of this clonotype. The target antigen is unknown. This chain joins TRBV10-2 and TRBJ2-1, with 10 bases that match TRBD2. Sequenced sample: axillary lymph node tissue. The receptor comes from a female donor with breast cancer. Some clones in this sample may be carry-over from other donors' samples. CDR3 amino acids: CASRGAGGPGEQFF. The CDR3 nucleotides are TGCGCCAGCAGAGGAGCGGGAGGGCCCGGGGAGCAGTTCTTC.